The entry below gives a single TCR beta chain sequence along with its context. As yet, its antigen is unknown. These data belong to a study of PD-1 blockade in mismatch repair-deficient tumors. Study-level points and caveats: Tumor-resident clones, often undetectable pretreatment in blood, expanded then contracted after pembrolizumab.

Every patient had mismatch repair deficiency by PCR or immunohistochemistry. The TCR-sequenced patients were three responders to pembrolizumab. V lost 0 bases, J lost 3 bases, and 13 bases lay in between. Germline V gives CDR1 SGHRS, CDR2 YFSETQ. The CDR3 loop spans 16 amino acids. Libraries were prepared by immunoSEQ multiplex PCR; TCRdb keeps only in-frame clonotypes and omits some of them. The sample includes some 100,000 clones, 65% to 85% of them seen just once. The sequence was obtained from an adult with mismatch repair-deficient cancer. The rearrangement links TRBV5-1 to TRBJ2-1; weak D call: TRBD2 (6 bases). Sequenced material: peripheral blood, taken approximately 35 weeks after starting pembrolizumab. CDR3 DNA sequence: TGCGCCAGCAGCTTGGAGTGGGGGGAGTACTACAATGAGCAGTTCTTC. This codes for CASSLEWGEYYNEQFF. The full variable domain, its missing parts supplied by reference TRBV5-1 and TRBJ2-1, is KAGVTQTPRYLIKTRGQQVTLSCSPISGHRSVSWYQQTPGQGLQFLFEYFSETQRNKGNFPGRFSGRQFSNSRSEMNVSTLELGDSALYLCASSLEWGEYYNEQFFGPGTRLTVL.